The rows below give T cell receptor beta chains drawn from one sample of a study of T-cell memory formation after mild COVID-19. MiXCR, applied by TCRdb to the 5' RACE reads, yields one record per CDR3 protein. The table has roughly 120,000 distinct CDR3 sequences, approximately 16% seen once. Sequencing used PBMCs or a T cell subset sorted from them (not recorded which). The receptors come from an adult woman who had mild COVID-19 (a few samples of this study predate the infection). Cell type and time point are not known. The CDR3 runs from the conserved cysteine through the conserved F or W. Each record gives: D gene, V gene, J gene, clone size, CDR3 DNA, CDR3 protein. The D gene is left open where the match is weak. Clone size is given for some rows only: seen once, a few or many times, or a class if the clone is expanded.

D: NA
V: TRBV4-1
J: TRBJ2-2
size: NA
DNA: TGCGCCAGCAGCCAAGGGATTGGGGTCTCCGGGGAGCTGTTTTTT
CDR3: CASSQGIGVSGELFF

D: TRBD2
V: TRBV7-9
J: TRBJ2-7
size: few
DNA: TGTGCCAGCAGCGGTCAGACTAGCGGTGAGCAGTACTTC
CDR3: CASSGQTSGEQYF

D: TRBD1
V: TRBV10-3
J: TRBJ1-1
size: few
DNA: TGTGCCATCAGTGAGGAGGGGGCGGTCACTGAAGCTTTCTTT
CDR3: CAISEEGAVTEAFF

D: NA
V: TRBV7-2
J: TRBJ1-6
size: NA
DNA: TGTGCCAGCAGCTTAAGGCAGGGGCGTTCTAATTCACCCCTCCACTTT
CDR3: CASSLRQGRSNSPLHF

D: TRBD2
V: TRBV5-1
J: TRBJ2-1
size: NA
DNA: TGCGCCAGCAGCTTGGCCCCAGCGGGGGGATACAATGAGCAGTTCTTC
CDR3: CASSLAPAGGYNEQFF

D: TRBD2
V: TRBV27
J: TRBJ2-7
size: few
DNA: TGTGCCAGCAGTGAGCGGGGGGATCATAAGCAGTACTTC
CDR3: CASSERGDHKQYF

D: NA
V: TRBV6-6
J: TRBJ1-5
size: NA
DNA: TGTGCCAGCAGTTCGCTCGACGGAGGTAGCAATCAGCCCCAGCATTTT
CDR3: CASSSLDGGSNQPQHF

D: TRBD1
V: TRBV29-1
J: TRBJ2-2
size: many
DNA: TGCAGCGGCGGACAGGGGGTGGCCGGGGAGCTGTTTTTT
CDR3: CSGGQGVAGELFF

D: TRBD2
V: TRBV20-1
J: TRBJ2-2
size: NA
DNA: TGCAGTGCCCGCAGGGCGGTAGCGGGAGGCACCGGGGAGCTGTTTTTT
CDR3: CSARRAVAGGTGELFF

D: NA
V: TRBV7-8
J: TRBJ2-1
size: few
DNA: TGTGCCAGCAGCGTTACAGGGAGGGTCTCCTACAATGAGCAGTTCTTC
CDR3: CASSVTGRVSYNEQFF

D: TRBD1
V: TRBV6-2/TRBV6-3
J: TRBJ2-5
size: NA
DNA: TGTGCCAGCAGTTCTTCCCGGACAGGGGGGGGAGAGACCCAGTACTTC
CDR3: CASSSSRTGGGETQYF

D: NA
V: TRBV7-8
J: TRBJ2-7
size: NA
DNA: TGTGCCAGCAGCCACAGGGATTTCTACGAGCAGTACTTC
CDR3: CASSHRDFYEQYF

D: NA
V: TRBV4-2
J: TRBJ2-3
size: NA
DNA: TGCGCCAGCAGCCAAGATTGGGTGTCCGGCACAGATACGCAGTATTTT
CDR3: CASSQDWVSGTDTQYF

D: NA
V: TRBV12-3/TRBV12-4
J: TRBJ1-5
size: NA
DNA: TGTGCCAGCAGTCCCCAGACAGGACGGGGTACCAATCAGCCCCAGCATTTT
CDR3: CASSPQTGRGTNQPQHF

D: TRBD2
V: TRBV7-6
J: TRBJ2-3
size: many
DNA: TGTGCCAGCCTATTAAGCGGGGGGCACGCAGATACGCAGTATTTT
CDR3: CASLLSGGHADTQYF

D: NA
V: TRBV7-8
J: TRBJ2-4
size: few
DNA: TGTGCCAGCAGCTCCGAACTGGGCCCTTCGGGTGGCATTCAGTACTTC
CDR3: CASSSELGPSGGIQYF

D: NA
V: TRBV30
J: TRBJ2-3
size: few
DNA: TGTGCCTGGACGGGCCTATACCTCACAGATACGCAGTATTTT
CDR3: CAWTGLYLTDTQYF

D: TRBD2
V: TRBV11-3
J: TRBJ2-1
size: few
DNA: TGTGCCAGCAGCCGTCTAGCGGGAAGTTCCAATGAGCAGTTCTTC
CDR3: CASSRLAGSSNEQFF

D: TRBD2
V: TRBV6-2/TRBV6-3
J: TRBJ2-2
size: many
DNA: TGTGCCAGCCTACCTACCGGATTGGGGGGGAGCGGGGAGCTGTTTTTT
CDR3: CASLPTGLGGSGELFF

D: NA
V: TRBV12-3/TRBV12-4
J: TRBJ1-6
size: few
DNA: TGTGCCAGCAGCCTAGACAGGAATAATTCACCCCTCCACTTT
CDR3: CASSLDRNNSPLHF

D: TRBD1
V: TRBV5-6
J: TRBJ2-7
size: few
DNA: TGTGCCAGCTCGGACAGGGACTACGAGCAGTACTTC
CDR3: CASSDRDYEQYF

D: NA
V: TRBV12-3/TRBV12-4
J: TRBJ2-1
size: NA
DNA: TGTGCCAGCACCCAGGGGTATTTCAATGAGCAGTTCTTC
CDR3: CASTQGYFNEQFF

D: NA
V: TRBV4-3
J: TRBJ2-4
size: many
DNA: TGCGCCAGCAGCCAAGTCGGGCTGGGGGTGGGGACCAAAAACATTCAGTACTTC
CDR3: CASSQVGLGVGTKNIQYF

D: TRBD1
V: TRBV5-1
J: TRBJ2-7
size: NA
DNA: TGCGCCAGCAGCTCACCTCCGACAGGGGCCTACGAGCAGTACTTC
CDR3: CASSSPPTGAYEQYF

D: NA
V: TRBV30
J: TRBJ1-2
size: few
DNA: TGTGCCTGGAGTGTGCGACACGGCTACACCTTC
CDR3: CAWSVRHGYTF

D: NA
V: TRBV7-8
J: TRBJ2-5
size: NA
DNA: TGTGCCAGCGTGATGGGGTCTCAAGAGACCCAGTACTTC
CDR3: CASVMGSQETQYF

D: NA
V: TRBV27
J: TRBJ2-7
size: NA
DNA: TGTGCCAGCAGCCCACTAGCCTACATATACGAGCAGTACTTC
CDR3: CASSPLAYIYEQYF

D: TRBD1
V: TRBV7-9
J: TRBJ2-7
size: NA
DNA: TGTGCCAGCAGCTCAAATCTCCGCACCGGGACAGGGAGTCGGGAGCAGTACTTC
CDR3: CASSSNLRTGTGSREQYF

D: NA
V: TRBV11-1
J: TRBJ2-2
size: NA
DNA: TGTGCCAGCAGCTTATTGGGCAGTCCCACCGGGGAGCTGTTTTTT
CDR3: CASSLLGSPTGELFF